What follows are 6 T cell receptor beta chains derived from one specimen sequenced in a study of identical twins. TCRdb itself ran the 5' RACE reads through MiXCR, one entry per CDR3 protein. The data hold around 550,000 distinct CDR3 sequences, with over 12% observed a single time. This sample also belongs to another study, concerning yellow fever vaccine responses in identical twins.

The sequenced material came from CD4+ T cells sorted from blood. The source of these receptors is a woman younger than 35 in good health.

This chain connects TRBV4-1 to TRBJ1-6; unclear D gene. Germline CDR1 and CDR2: MGHRA and YSYEKL. Trimming removed 5 bases at V and 0 bases at J, with 14 bases between. CDR3 size: 17 residues. The CDR3 DNA reads TGCGCCAGCAGCAAGAGGGAGGAAAGCTCCTATAATTCACCCCTCCACTTT. It specifies CASSKREESSYNSPLHF.

The gene calls are TRBV20-1 and TRBJ2-3, with TRBD2 matching 8 bases. The CDR3 sequence is 15 residues long. Per germline, CDR1 DFQATT and CDR2 SNEGSKA (reference sequence). V was pared by 6 bases and J by 2 bases, with 10 bases of the junction left unmatched. This CDR3 is CSALSGGGFTDTQYF. CDR3 nucleotide sequence: TGCAGTGCCCTTTCGGGGGGGGGTTTCACAGATACGCAGTATTTT.

This chain links TRBV6-2 or TRBV6-3 with TRBJ2-3; D is unclear. Germline-derived CDR1 and CDR2 are MNHEY and SVGEGT. The CDR3 runs 16 residues. V lost 6 bases and J 2 bases, leaving 18 bases between the germline ends. CDR3 sequence (DNA): TGTGCCAGCAGAGACCCCCTGGGTCGGAACACAGATACGCAGTATTTT. It yields the protein CASRDPLGRNTDTQYF.

The CDR3 sequence is CSATRRNLRTGGNQPQHF. The CDR3 DNA sequence: TGCAGTGCTACTCGAAGAAACTTACGTACAGGGGGCAATCAGCCCCAGCATTTT. The V gene is TRBV20-1, the J gene TRBJ1-5; 7 bases align to TRBD1. V lost 4 bases to trimming and J lost 2 bases; unmatched junction nucleotides: 17. Germline values: CDR1 DFQATT, CDR2 SNEGSKA (reference sequence). This CDR3 contains 18 residues.

This clonotype showed up just a few times. The genes are TRBV20-1 and TRBJ2-5; possibly TRBD2 for D (5 bases). Trimming left V 3 bases short and J 5 bases short, with 10 bases between. The CDR3 length is 12 residues. CDR1 is DFQATT, CDR2 SNEGSKA, per germline (reference sequence). CDR3 DNA sequence: TGCAGTGCTAGGGCTAGCAGTGAGACCCAGTACTTC. Its translation is CSARASSETQYF.

This clonotype was picked up a small number of times. The V and J genes are TRBV9 and TRBJ2-1; perhaps D is TRBD1 or TRBD2 (6 bases each). The CDR3 sequence is 15 residues long. The germline V gene encodes CDR1 SGDLS and CDR2 YYNGEE. The V and J ends lost 3 bases and 4 bases respectively, with 14 bases between them. CDR3 region: CASSGEGGTYNEQFF. The DNA of the CDR3 is TGTGCCAGCAGCGGAGAGGGGGGCACGTACAATGAGCAGTTCTTC. Supplemented by reference TRBV9 and TRBJ2-1, the full variable domain reads DSGVTQTPKHLITATGQRVTLRCSPRSGDLSVYWYQQSLDQGLQFLIQYYNGEERAKGNILERFSAQQFPDLHSELNLSSLELGDSALYFCASSGEGGTYNEQFFGPGTRLTVL.